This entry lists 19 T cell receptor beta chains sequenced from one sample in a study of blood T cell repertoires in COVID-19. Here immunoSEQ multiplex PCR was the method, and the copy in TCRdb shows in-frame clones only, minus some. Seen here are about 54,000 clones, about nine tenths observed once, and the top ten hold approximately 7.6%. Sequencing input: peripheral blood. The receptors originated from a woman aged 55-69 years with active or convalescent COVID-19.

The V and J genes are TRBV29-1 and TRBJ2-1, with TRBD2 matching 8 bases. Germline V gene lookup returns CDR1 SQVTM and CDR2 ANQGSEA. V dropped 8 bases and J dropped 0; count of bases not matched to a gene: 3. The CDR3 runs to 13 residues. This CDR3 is CSISGSSYNEQFF. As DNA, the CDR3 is TGCAGCATAAGCGGGAGCTCCTACAATGAGCAGTTCTTC.

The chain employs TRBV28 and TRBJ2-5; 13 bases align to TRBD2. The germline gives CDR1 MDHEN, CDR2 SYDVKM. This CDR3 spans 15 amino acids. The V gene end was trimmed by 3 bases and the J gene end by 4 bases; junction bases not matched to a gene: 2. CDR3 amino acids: CASSFRLAGGETQYF. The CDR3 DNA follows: TGTGCCAGCAGTTTCCGACTAGCGGGGGGAGAGACCCAGTACTTC.

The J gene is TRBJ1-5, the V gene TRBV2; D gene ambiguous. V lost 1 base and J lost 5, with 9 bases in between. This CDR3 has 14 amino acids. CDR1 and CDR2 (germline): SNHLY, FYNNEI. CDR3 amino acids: CASSEVRQYQPQHF. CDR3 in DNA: TGTGCCAGCAGTGAAGTGAGGCAGTATCAGCCCCAGCATTTT.

CDR3 in amino acids: CARTTGGDSGNTIYF. CDR3 bases: TGCGCCAGGACTACCGGGGGGGACTCTGGAAACACCATATATTTT. This sequence joins TRBV10-1 and TRBJ1-3, with a tentative D call TRBD1 (5 bases). Trimming stripped 9 bases from V and 0 bases from J, with 15 bases between. The CDR3 has 15 amino acids. Looked up from germline, CDR1 is WNHNN and CDR2 is SYGVQD (reference sequence).

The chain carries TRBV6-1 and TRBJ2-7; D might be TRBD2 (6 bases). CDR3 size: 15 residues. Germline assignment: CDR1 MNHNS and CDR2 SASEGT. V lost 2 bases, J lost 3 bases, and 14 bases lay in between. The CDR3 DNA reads TGTGCCAGCAGTGAATTCTCCGGGACTTACTACGAGCAGTACTTC. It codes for CASSEFSGTYYEQYF.

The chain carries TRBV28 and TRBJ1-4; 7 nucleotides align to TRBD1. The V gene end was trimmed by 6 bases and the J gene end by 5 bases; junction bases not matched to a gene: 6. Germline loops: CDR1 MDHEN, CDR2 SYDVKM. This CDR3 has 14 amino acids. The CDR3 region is CASSLQQGNEKLFF. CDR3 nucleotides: TGTGCCAGCAGCTTGCAACAGGGGAATGAAAAACTGTTTTTT.

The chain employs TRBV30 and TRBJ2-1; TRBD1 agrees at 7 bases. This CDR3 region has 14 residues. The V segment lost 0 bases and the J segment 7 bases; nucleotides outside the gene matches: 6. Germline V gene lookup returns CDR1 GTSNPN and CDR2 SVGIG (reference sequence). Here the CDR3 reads CAWSVWAQGNEQFF. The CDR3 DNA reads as TGTGCCTGGAGTGTATGGGCACAGGGGAATGAGCAGTTCTTC.

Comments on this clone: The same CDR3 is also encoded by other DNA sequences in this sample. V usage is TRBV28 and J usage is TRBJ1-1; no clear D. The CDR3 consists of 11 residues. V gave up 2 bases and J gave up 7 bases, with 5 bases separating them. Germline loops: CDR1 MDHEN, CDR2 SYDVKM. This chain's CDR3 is CASSLGLEAFF. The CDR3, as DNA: TGTGCCAGCAGTTTAGGACTTGAAGCTTTCTTT.

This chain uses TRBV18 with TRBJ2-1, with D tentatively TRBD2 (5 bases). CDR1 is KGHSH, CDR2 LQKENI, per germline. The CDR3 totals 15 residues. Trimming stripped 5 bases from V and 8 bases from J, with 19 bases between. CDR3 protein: CASSVEGLTTDEQFF. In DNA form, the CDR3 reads TGTGCCAGCTCAGTAGAGGGTCTTACGACGGATGAGCAGTTCTTC.

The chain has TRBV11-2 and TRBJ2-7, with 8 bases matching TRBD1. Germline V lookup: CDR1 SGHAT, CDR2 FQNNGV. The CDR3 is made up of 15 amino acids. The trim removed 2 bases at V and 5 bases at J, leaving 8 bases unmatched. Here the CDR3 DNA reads TGTGCCAGCAGCTTAAACGGACAGGGAGTGGACGAGCAGTACTTC. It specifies CASSLNGQGVDEQYF.

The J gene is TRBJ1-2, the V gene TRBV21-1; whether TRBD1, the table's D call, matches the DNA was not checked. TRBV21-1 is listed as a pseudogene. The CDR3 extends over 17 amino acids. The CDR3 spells CASSKALAQTGNYRYTF. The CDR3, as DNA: TGTGCCAGCAGCAAAGCGCTAGCCCAGACAGGGAACTATCGCTACACCTTC.

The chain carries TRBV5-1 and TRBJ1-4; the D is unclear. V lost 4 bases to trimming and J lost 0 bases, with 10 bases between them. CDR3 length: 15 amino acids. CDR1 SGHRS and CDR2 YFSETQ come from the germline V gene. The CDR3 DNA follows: TGCGCCAGCAGCCTCTCCCCCGCAACTAATGAAAAACTGTTTTTT. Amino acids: CASSLSPATNEKLFF. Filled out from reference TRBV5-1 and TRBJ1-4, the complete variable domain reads KAGVTQTPRYLIKTRGQQVTLSCSPISGHRSVSWYQQTPGQGLQFLFEYFSETQRNKGNFPGRFSGRQFSNSRSEMNVSTLELGDSALYLCASSLSPATNEKLFFGSGTQLSVL.

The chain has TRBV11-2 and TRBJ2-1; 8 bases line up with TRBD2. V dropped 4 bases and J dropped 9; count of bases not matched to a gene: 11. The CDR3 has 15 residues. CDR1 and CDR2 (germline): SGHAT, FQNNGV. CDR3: CASSSLTGGVGEQFF. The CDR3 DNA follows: TGTGCCAGCAGCTCCCTGACGGGGGGGGTCGGTGAGCAGTTCTTC.

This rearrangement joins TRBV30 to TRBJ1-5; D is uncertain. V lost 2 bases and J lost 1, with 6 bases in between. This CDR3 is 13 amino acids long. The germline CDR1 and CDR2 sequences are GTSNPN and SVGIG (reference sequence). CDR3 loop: CAWSTQSNQPQHF. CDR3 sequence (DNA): TGTGCCTGGAGTACCCAGAGCAATCAGCCCCAGCATTTT.

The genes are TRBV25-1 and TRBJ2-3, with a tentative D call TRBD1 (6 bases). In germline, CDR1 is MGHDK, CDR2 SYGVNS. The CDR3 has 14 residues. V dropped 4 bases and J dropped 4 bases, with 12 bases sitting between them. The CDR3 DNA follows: TGTGCCAGCAGTGTTACAGGGTTCTCAGATACGCAGTATTTT. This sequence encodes CASSVTGFSDTQYF. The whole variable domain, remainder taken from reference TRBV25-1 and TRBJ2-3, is EADIYQTPRYLVIGTGKKITLECSQTMGHDKMYWYQQDPGMELHLIHYSYGVNSTEKGDLSSESTVSRIRTEHFPLTLESARPSHTSQYLCASSVTGFSDTQYFGPGTRLTVL.

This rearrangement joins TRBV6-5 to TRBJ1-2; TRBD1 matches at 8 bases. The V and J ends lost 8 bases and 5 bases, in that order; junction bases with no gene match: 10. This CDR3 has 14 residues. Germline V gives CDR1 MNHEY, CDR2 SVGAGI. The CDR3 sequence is CASGFRTGHYGYTF. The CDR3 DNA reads TGTGCCAGCGGATTTAGGACAGGGCATTATGGCTACACCTTC.

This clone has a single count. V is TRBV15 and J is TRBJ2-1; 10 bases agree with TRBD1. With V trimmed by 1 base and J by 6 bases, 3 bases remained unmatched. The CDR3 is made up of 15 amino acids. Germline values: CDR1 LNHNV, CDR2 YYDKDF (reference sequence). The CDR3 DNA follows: TGTGCCACCAGCAGAGTTGGGACAGGGGTCAATGAGCAGTTCTTC. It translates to CATSRVGTGVNEQFF.

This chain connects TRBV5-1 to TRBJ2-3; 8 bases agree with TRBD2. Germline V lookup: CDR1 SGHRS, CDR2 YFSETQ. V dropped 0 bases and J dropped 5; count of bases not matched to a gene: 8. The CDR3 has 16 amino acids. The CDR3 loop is CASSLALQRELDTQYF. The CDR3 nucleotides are TGCGCCAGCAGCTTGGCCCTACAGCGGGAGTTAGATACGCAGTATTTT.

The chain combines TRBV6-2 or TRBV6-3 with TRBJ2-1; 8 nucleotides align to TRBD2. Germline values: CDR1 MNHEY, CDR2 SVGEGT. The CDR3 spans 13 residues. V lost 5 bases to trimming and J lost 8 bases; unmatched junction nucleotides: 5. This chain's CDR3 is CASSKSGRDEQFF. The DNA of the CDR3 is TGTGCCAGCAGTAAGAGCGGGAGAGATGAGCAGTTCTTC.